The TCR beta chain under discussion was sequenced for a study of T cell responses to AZD1222 COVID-19 vaccine. General observations from the study: Spike was spanned by vaccine-associated CD4 TCRs, which were dominant at 160-218 and 743-854.

With respect to this clone: The target antigen is unknown.

The ends lost 2 bases at V and 4 bases at J; junction bases unmatched: 4. Germline V CDR1 and CDR2: SSHAT, FNYEAQ (reference sequence). There are 15 residues in the CDR3. Method: immunoSEQ multiplex PCR; TCRdb's copy keeps in-frame clones and lacks some. Altogether 140,000 or so clones are present, roughly 93% being singletons, with the ten largest covering just under 2%. The study pooled second doses at about 4 or about 12 weeks. The source material was peripheral blood, sampled 28 days after the second AZD1222 dose. The V gene is TRBV7-7, the J gene TRBJ2-5; 10 bases agree with TRBD1. The clonotype comes from an adult who received the AZD1222 COVID-19 vaccine. The CDR3 region is CASSLRTGGGETQYF. CDR3 DNA sequence: TGTGCCAGCAGCTTAAGGACAGGGGGAGGAGAGACCCAGTACTTC.